The clone carrying this T cell receptor beta chain was counted once. This record comes from a study of blood T cell repertoires in COVID-19. Study-level background: Both acute and convalescent COVID-19 samples were obtained from the United States, Italy and Spain.

During active infection, Seattle patients enrolled and were then monitored through disease. This table comes from immunoSEQ multiplex PCR, and its TCRdb copy is limited to in-frame clones, with some not included. The repertoire holds about 230,000 clones, with under 90% as singletons. The germline V gene has CDR1 LNHNV and CDR2 YYDKDF (reference sequence). The ends were cut back, 1 base at V and 4 bases at J, with 17 bases in the middle. The CDR3 consists of 16 residues. The chain uses TRBV15 and TRBJ2-7; D might be TRBD2 (6 bases). The TCR originated in a man aged 45-65 years with COVID-19, enrolled during active disease. The specimen sequenced was peripheral blood. CDR3 protein: CATSRVLSSVGYEQYF. In DNA form, the CDR3 reads TGTGCCACCAGCAGAGTACTATCTAGCGTAGGTTACGAGCAGTACTTC.